What follows describes a single T cell receptor beta chain. Its antigen is undetermined. As it was prepared, the TCRbeta library received unique molecular identifiers. TCRdb passed the PCR reads through MiXCR, listing each CDR3 protein once. The repertoire holds approximately 400,000 distinct CDR3 sequences, with about 16% as singletons. The data stem from a study of T-cell reconstitution after alpha-beta-depleted transplantation in children. Study-wide points: Hyperexpanded clones declined; after one year, newly produced T cells mostly supplied diversity. The study traced high day-60 TCRbeta diversity in some patients to surviving recipient T cells and thymic progenitors. Reportedly, roughly two months post-transplant, alpha-beta T cells arose from several hundred expanded graft clones.

Germline lookup yields CDR1 MDHEN and CDR2 SYDVKM. The CDR3 runs 17 residues. The V and J ends lost 4 bases and 5 bases respectively, with 23 bases between them. The V call is TRBV28, the J call TRBJ2-5; no clear D. This clonotype originated in a boy under three years old who had a stem cell transplant for Wiskott-Aldrich syndrome, so the T cells may come from the graft donor. The sample was PBMCs, mostly from graft donor cells, taken 360 days after TCRalphabeta/CD19-depleted stem cell transplant. In nucleotides, the CDR3 is TGTGCCAGCAGTTCACCCCTCGCGACAATTCTTCGGGAGACCCAGTACTTC. Translation: CASSSPLATILRETQYF.